Described below is a single T cell receptor beta chain sequence and its context. Its matching antigen is unknown. Treatment in this sample: 15 to 20 received Ad26.COV2.S at low or high dose, single or two shots; about 5 received placebo; per-sample allocation not given. Day 63 after the first injection of vaccine or placebo was the sampling time. This sample stems from a study of Ad26.COV2.S vaccination and SARS-CoV-2 variants. At the level of the study: Donor had been placed in the Ad26.COV2.S arm of the COV1001 trial. Overall study findings and caveats: Substantial response breadth was reportedly seen for spike-specific CD8+ and CD4+ T cells after vaccination.

The CDR3 has 16 amino acids. The V segment lost 0 bases and the J segment 4 bases; nucleotides outside the gene matches: 6. Germline CDR1 reads LGHNA; CDR2 reads YNFKEQ. Sequenced by immunoSEQ multiplex PCR; TCRdb stores in-frame clones only, minus some. This table holds about 350,000 clones, 88% found once. The receptor's source is a person aged 18-65 years who received the Ad26.COV2.S COVID-19 vaccine or a placebo. Sequences were derived from peripheral blood, sampled in a trial of Ad26.COV2.S vaccine versus placebo. The chain is built from TRBV4-2 and TRBJ2-5, with 9 bases that match TRBD2. The CDR3, as DNA: TGTGCCAGCAGCCAAGATCAGGCTAGCGGGGCAGAGACCCAGTACTTC. Translation: CASSQDQASGAETQYF.